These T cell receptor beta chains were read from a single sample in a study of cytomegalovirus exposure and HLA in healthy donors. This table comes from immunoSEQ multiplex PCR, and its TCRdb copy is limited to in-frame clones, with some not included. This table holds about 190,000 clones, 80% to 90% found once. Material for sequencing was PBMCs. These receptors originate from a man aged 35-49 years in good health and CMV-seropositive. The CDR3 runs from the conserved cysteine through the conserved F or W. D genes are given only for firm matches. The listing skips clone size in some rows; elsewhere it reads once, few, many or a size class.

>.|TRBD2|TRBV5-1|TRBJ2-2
CASSLKLAGNTGELFF
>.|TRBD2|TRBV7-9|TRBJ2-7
CASSATSGAYYEQYF
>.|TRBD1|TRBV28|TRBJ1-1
CASSPGGRGRGTEAFF
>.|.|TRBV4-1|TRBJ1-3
CASSQDQDSSSGNTIYF
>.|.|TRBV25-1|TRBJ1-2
CASSESSYGYTF
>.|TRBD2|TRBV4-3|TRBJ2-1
CASSRQTSGSYNEQFF
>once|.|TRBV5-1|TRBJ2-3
CASSLAPPGGADTQYF
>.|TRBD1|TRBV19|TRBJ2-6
CASKDRGLGANVLTF
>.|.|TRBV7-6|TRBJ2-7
CASSPRAGSSYEQYF
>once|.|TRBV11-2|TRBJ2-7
CASSHYPGEQYF
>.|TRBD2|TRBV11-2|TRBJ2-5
CASSLAGDETQYF
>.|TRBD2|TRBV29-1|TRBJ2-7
CSVEDPGGHDEQYF
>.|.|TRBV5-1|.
CASSLVGSYEQYF
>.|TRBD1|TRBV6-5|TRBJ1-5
CASSYGQGINQPQHF
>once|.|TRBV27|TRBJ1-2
CASSPGQLQTYGYTF
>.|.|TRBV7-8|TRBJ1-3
CASSLELISGNTIYF
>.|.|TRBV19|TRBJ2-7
CASSTGQGLPYEQYF
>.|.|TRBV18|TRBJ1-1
CASSPPGGLDTEAFF
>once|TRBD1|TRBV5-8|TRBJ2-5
CASSLMGQGLQETQYF
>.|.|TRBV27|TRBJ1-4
CASSLLLRGGVATNEKLFF
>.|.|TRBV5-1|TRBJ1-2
CARMTENYGYTF
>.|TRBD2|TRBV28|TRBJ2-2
CASGTSGINTGELFF
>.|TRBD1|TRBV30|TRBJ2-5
CAWSQGVRETQYF
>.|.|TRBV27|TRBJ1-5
CASSPTGPGKPQHF
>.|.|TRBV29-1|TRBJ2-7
CSIRLRSVGTYEQYF
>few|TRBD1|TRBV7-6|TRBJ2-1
CASSFDRDEQFF
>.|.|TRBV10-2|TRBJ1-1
CASSPDTEAFF
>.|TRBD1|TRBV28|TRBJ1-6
CASSPPTGVTYNSPLHF
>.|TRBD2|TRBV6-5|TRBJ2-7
CASSYRASGRSEQYF
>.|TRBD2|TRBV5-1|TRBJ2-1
CASSLREGRYNEQFF
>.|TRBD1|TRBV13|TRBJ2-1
CASSSRTGYNEQFF
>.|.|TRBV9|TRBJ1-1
CASSVGGHTEAFF
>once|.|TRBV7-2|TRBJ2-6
CASSWGPLGANVLTF
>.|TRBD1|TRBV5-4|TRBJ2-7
CASSLGQGYYEQYF
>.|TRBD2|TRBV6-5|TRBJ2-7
CASSGRTSGSYEQYF
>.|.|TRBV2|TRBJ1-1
CASVAPTRGTEAFF
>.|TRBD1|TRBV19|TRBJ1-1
CASTLRGGGEAFF
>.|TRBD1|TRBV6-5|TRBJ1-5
CATGQGRGQPQHF
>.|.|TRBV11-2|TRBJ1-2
CASSPPSINYGYTF
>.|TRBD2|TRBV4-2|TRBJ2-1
CASSQSPLAAYNEQFF
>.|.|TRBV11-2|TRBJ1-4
CASSSSRGIEKLFF
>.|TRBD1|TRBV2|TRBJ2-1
CASSELGTGVNEQFF
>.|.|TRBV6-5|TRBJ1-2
CASSYLAGLGGYTF
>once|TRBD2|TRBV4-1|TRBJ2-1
CASSQDRASSGRPNEQFF
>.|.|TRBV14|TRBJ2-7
CASSQAGARYEQYF
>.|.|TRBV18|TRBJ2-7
CASSPQSRDEQYF
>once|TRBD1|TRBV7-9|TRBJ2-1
CATPRTGTYNEQFF
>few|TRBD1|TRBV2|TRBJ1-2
CASITTGSYGYTF